These T cell receptor beta chains were read from a single sample in a study of early stage breast cancer tumors. This table comes from immunoSEQ multiplex PCR, and its TCRdb copy is limited to in-frame clones, with some not included. The sample shows 27,000 or so clones, 70% to 90% of them seen only once. The sample taken for sequencing was blood. All receptors come from a person in their fifties with breast cancer. CDR3s include the opening cysteine and the closing phenylalanine or tryptophan. Each record gives: J gene, D gene, V gene, clone size, CDR3 DNA, CDR3 protein. D genes are given only for firm matches. Rows give clone size only sometimes, using once, few, many, or a class for an expanded clone.

j_gene: TRBJ1-1
d_gene: -
v_gene: TRBV19
abundance: -
CDR3nt: TGTGCCAGTATAGGGGAGATGAACACTGAAGCTTTCTTT
CDR3aa: CASIGEMNTEAFF

j_gene: TRBJ2-1
d_gene: -
v_gene: TRBV4-2
abundance: -
CDR3nt: TGTGCCAGCAGCCTACCCGGCACTTACAATGAGCAGTTCTTC
CDR3aa: CASSLPGTYNEQFF

j_gene: TRBJ1-6
d_gene: TRBD1
v_gene: TRBV15
abundance: once
CDR3nt: TGTGCCACCAGCTGGACAGGGTCATCACCCCTCCACTTT
CDR3aa: CATSWTGSSPLHF

j_gene: TRBJ2-5
d_gene: TRBD1
v_gene: TRBV4-1
abundance: -
CDR3nt: TGCGATCAAGGGCCCAGAAATTTAACAGGGGTCTCTGTGAGAGAAGAGACCCAGTACTTC
CDR3aa: CDQGPRNLTGVSVREETQYF

j_gene: TRBJ1-2
d_gene: -
v_gene: TRBV19
abundance: -
CDR3nt: TGTGCCAGTAATCTGTCAGGACGGCTGGACTATGGCTACACCTTC
CDR3aa: CASNLSGRLDYGYTF

j_gene: TRBJ2-1
d_gene: TRBD2
v_gene: TRBV7-2
abundance: -
CDR3nt: TGTGCCAGCAGCTTAAGCGGGGGCCGGAATGAGCAGTTCTTC
CDR3aa: CASSLSGGRNEQFF

j_gene: TRBJ1-4
d_gene: TRBD1
v_gene: TRBV2
abundance: few
CDR3nt: TGTGCCAGCATGAGACAGGGGAATGAAAAACTGTTTTTT
CDR3aa: CASMRQGNEKLFF

j_gene: TRBJ2-7
d_gene: -
v_gene: TRBV29-1
abundance: -
CDR3nt: TGCAGCGTTGCTGCTAGATCCTACGAGCAGTACTTC
CDR3aa: CSVAARSYEQYF

j_gene: TRBJ2-2
d_gene: -
v_gene: TRBV7-3
abundance: -
CDR3nt: TGTGCCAGCAGCTTGGACGGTTACACCGGGGAGCTGTTTTTT
CDR3aa: CASSLDGYTGELFF

j_gene: TRBJ2-7
d_gene: TRBD2
v_gene: TRBV9
abundance: -
CDR3nt: TGTGCCAGCAGCGTAGCAGCGGGGGGGAGCGAGCAGTACTTC
CDR3aa: CASSVAAGGSEQYF

j_gene: TRBJ2-1
d_gene: -
v_gene: TRBV19
abundance: -
CDR3nt: TGTGCCAGTAGTTCGGAGTATGAGCAGTTCTTC
CDR3aa: CASSSEYEQFF

j_gene: TRBJ2-1
d_gene: -
v_gene: TRBV6-1
abundance: -
CDR3nt: TGTGCCAGCAGTGAAGAGGGAAAGAATGAGCAGTTCTTC
CDR3aa: CASSEEGKNEQFF

j_gene: TRBJ2-7
d_gene: -
v_gene: TRBV19
abundance: -
CDR3nt: TGTGCCAGTAGTATAGTTATGGTTCGGGGGATCTCCGGCGAGCAGTACTTC
CDR3aa: CASSIVMVRGISGEQYF

j_gene: TRBJ1-1
d_gene: -
v_gene: TRBV30
abundance: -
CDR3nt: TGTGCCTGGAGTGTCGGGGTAAGGAACACTGAAGCTTTCTTT
CDR3aa: CAWSVGVRNTEAFF

j_gene: TRBJ2-7
d_gene: -
v_gene: TRBV7-2
abundance: -
CDR3nt: TGTGCCAGCAAAGGGGATGGGGGGGAGCAGTACTTC
CDR3aa: CASKGDGGEQYF

j_gene: TRBJ2-1
d_gene: -
v_gene: TRBV21-1
abundance: -
CDR3nt: TGTGCCAGCAGCAAGCAGGGACAGGGGGCCTACAATGAGCAGTTCTTC
CDR3aa: CASSKQGQGAYNEQFF

j_gene: TRBJ1-4
d_gene: TRBD1
v_gene: TRBV29-1
abundance: -
CDR3nt: TGCAGCGTTGAAGATGTGGGACAGGGGGAAAAACTGTTTTTT
CDR3aa: CSVEDVGQGEKLFF

j_gene: TRBJ2-3
d_gene: -
v_gene: TRBV28
abundance: -
CDR3nt: TGTGCCAGCAGCCACAGGGGCCTCCTAGCGCCTAGCACAGATACGCAGTATTTT
CDR3aa: CASSHRGLLAPSTDTQYF

j_gene: TRBJ1-4
d_gene: TRBD1
v_gene: TRBV5-4
abundance: once
CDR3nt: TGTGCCAGCAGCTCTCGACAGGGGTATAATGAAAAACTGTTTTTT
CDR3aa: CASSSRQGYNEKLFF

j_gene: TRBJ2-1
d_gene: TRBD2
v_gene: TRBV9
abundance: -
CDR3nt: TGTGCCAGCAGCGGATCTAGCGGGAGGGCCAATGAGCAGTTCTTC
CDR3aa: CASSGSSGRANEQFF

j_gene: TRBJ2-2
d_gene: TRBD2
v_gene: TRBV7-3
abundance: -
CDR3nt: TGTGCCAGCAGTTCGGGACTAGCGGGGGCGAACACCGGGGAGCTGTTTTTT
CDR3aa: CASSSGLAGANTGELFF

j_gene: TRBJ2-1
d_gene: -
v_gene: TRBV27
abundance: -
CDR3nt: TGTGCCAGCAGTTTATTGGTAGGGAGTGAGCAGTTCTTC
CDR3aa: CASSLLVGSEQFF

j_gene: TRBJ2-7
d_gene: TRBD2
v_gene: TRBV28
abundance: -
CDR3nt: TGTGCCAGCAGCAGCGGGGGAGGGGGGTACGAGCAGTACTTC
CDR3aa: CASSSGGGGYEQYF

j_gene: TRBJ1-2
d_gene: -
v_gene: TRBV5-1
abundance: -
CDR3nt: TGCGCCAGCAGTCTTGAAGACTGGAATTATGGCTACACCTTC
CDR3aa: CASSLEDWNYGYTF

j_gene: TRBJ1-4
d_gene: TRBD1
v_gene: TRBV6-5
abundance: -
CDR3nt: TGTGCCAGCAGTTACGGGGGACAGGGTGGAGAAAAACTGTTTTTT
CDR3aa: CASSYGGQGGEKLFF

j_gene: TRBJ2-7
d_gene: -
v_gene: TRBV4-3
abundance: -
CDR3nt: TGCGCCAGCAGCCAAGATCTAGGGACGGGGGCCTACGAGCAGTACTTC
CDR3aa: CASSQDLGTGAYEQYF

j_gene: TRBJ1-2
d_gene: -
v_gene: TRBV23-1
abundance: few
CDR3nt: TGCGCCAGCAGTCAAGCAGGGTGCTATGGCTACACCTTC
CDR3aa: CASSQAGCYGYTF

j_gene: TRBJ1-2
d_gene: TRBD1
v_gene: TRBV5-1
abundance: -
CDR3nt: TGCGCCAGCAGCTTGTGGACAGGGGAAGGAAGGGATGGCTACACCTTC
CDR3aa: CASSLWTGEGRDGYTF

j_gene: TRBJ2-5
d_gene: -
v_gene: TRBV6-1
abundance: -
CDR3nt: TGTGCCAGCAGTCCTGACAAGTCTAAAGAGACCCAGTACTTC
CDR3aa: CASSPDKSKETQYF